Presented here are 32 T cell receptor beta chains from one specimen sequenced in a study of T cells in Graves' hyperthyroidism and ophthalmopathy. RNA transcripts gave rise to amplified TCR beta CDR3 regions. The primer set for the first-round RT-PCR of the TCR CDR3 was HTBI. TCRdb used MiXCR to reprocess the multiplex PCR reads, holding one entry per CDR3 protein. This table holds 700,000 or so distinct CDR3 sequences, roughly 17% found once. Sequenced: blood. The receptor source for this set is a man aged 18 to 30 with Graves' hyperthyroidism.

This clonotype has at least ten counts. The chain employs TRBV6-1 and TRBJ2-5; D call uncertain. Per germline, CDR1 MNHNS and CDR2 SASEGT. Trimming shortened V by 4 bases and J by 9 bases, and 15 bases separated the two germline ends. The CDR3 runs to 13 residues. Here the CDR3 DNA reads TGTGCCAGCAGTGCGACGGTTCCTGGGGCCCAGTACTTC. Translating gives CASSATVPGAQYF.

This clonotype showed up many times. The rearrangement joins TRBV20-1 to TRBJ2-3, with TRBD2 identical over 11 bases. Germline trimming cut 5 bases from V and 3 bases from J; bases unmatched to any gene: 7. The CDR3 covers 15 residues. The germline gives CDR1 DFQATT, CDR2 SNEGSKA (reference sequence). This CDR3 is CSASGLAVGTDTQYF. CDR3 in DNA: TGCAGTGCTTCGGGACTAGCGGTGGGGACAGATACGCAGTATTTT.

This clonotype was seen at least ten times. The chain joins TRBV28 to TRBJ2-1, with D perhaps TRBD1 (6 bases). Trimming removed 6 bases at V and 4 bases at J, with 10 bases between. Germline CDR1 is MDHEN and CDR2 is SYDVKM. The CDR3 totals 13 residues. CDR3 region: CASRDSRYNEQFF. The CDR3 coding sequence is TGTGCCAGCAGGGACAGCCGATACAATGAGCAGTTCTTC.

This clonotype was found a few times. The rearrangement links TRBV7-9 to TRBJ2-4, with 7 bases identical to TRBD2. The CDR3 has 16 amino acids. The germline V gene encodes CDR1 SEHNR and CDR2 FQNEAQ (reference sequence). V lost 2 bases, J lost 6 bases, and 10 bases stayed unmatched. The CDR3 loop is CASSLSGTTELNIQYF. CDR3 DNA: TGTGCCAGCAGCTTAAGCGGGACTACCGAATTAAACATTCAGTACTTC.

Many counts were recorded for this clonotype. The chain carries TRBV6-1 and TRBJ1-1; D is unclear. The CDR3 has 16 residues. The germline V and J ends were trimmed by 5 bases and 0 bases, with 16 bases remaining between them. Germline assignment: CDR1 MNHNS and CDR2 SASEGT. CDR3 region: CASSSGRGWMNTEAFF. The CDR3 bases are TGTGCCAGCAGTTCAGGACGAGGGTGGATGAACACTGAAGCTTTCTTT.

The J gene is TRBJ1-5, the V gene TRBV7-9; 8 nucleotides match TRBD1. The length of the CDR3 is 16 residues. Looked up from germline, CDR1 is SEHNR and CDR2 is FQNEAQ (reference sequence). J gave up 0 bases and V 5 bases, and 6 bases lay outside the gene matches. The CDR3 region has the DNA TGTGCCAGCAGCCATGGGACAGGTTATAGCAATCAGCCCCAGCATTTT. The encoded protein is CASSHGTGYSNQPQHF.

This clonotype was found a few times. The CDR3 sequence is CSARPPGQGASGELFF. CDR3 nucleotide sequence: TGCAGTGCTAGGCCTCCGGGACAGGGGGCCAGCGGGGAGCTGTTTTTT. The genes are TRBV20-1 and TRBJ2-2, with 12 bases matching TRBD1. CDR3 length: 16 amino acids. The trim removed 3 bases at V and 7 bases at J, leaving 9 bases unmatched. Germline V gene data show CDR1 as DFQATT and CDR2 as SNEGSKA (reference sequence).

This clonotype was detected only a few times. The chain recombines TRBV19 with TRBJ1-6; D is unresolved. CDR3 length: 12 amino acids. V gave up 4 bases and J gave up 16 bases, with 14 bases separating them. Germline CDR1 LNHDA, CDR2 SQIVND (reference sequence). This CDR3 reads CASSNDFDSLHF. CDR3 nucleotide sequence: TGTGCCAGTAGTAACGACTTTGACTCGCTCCACTTT.

This clonotype was seen at least ten times. The chain recombines TRBV3-1 with TRBJ2-7; D gene uncertain. The V and J ends lost 1 base and 5 bases respectively, with 6 bases between them. The CDR3 runs to 12 residues. Germline CDR1 and CDR2: LGHDT and YNNKEL (reference sequence). CDR3 DNA sequence: TGTGCCAGCAGCCAAGCCACGGACGAGCAGTACTTC. This encodes CASSQATDEQYF.

This clonotype has a handful of counts. The chain couples TRBV30 to TRBJ1-4; the D is unclear. Germline values: CDR1 GTSNPN, CDR2 SVGIG (reference sequence). The CDR3 has 12 residues. V was clipped by 5 bases and J by 8 bases, with 12 bases between them. CDR3 sequence: CAWSGVREKLFF. The CDR3 bases are TGTGCCTGGTCTGGGGTTCGCGAAAAACTGTTTTTT.

This clonotype was recorded once. The chain joins TRBV5-6 to TRBJ1-2, with D possibly being TRBD1 (5 bases). Germline assignment: CDR1 SGHDT and CDR2 YYEEEE. This CDR3 has 12 residues. Trimming removed 6 bases from V and 5 bases from J, with 11 bases in between. In DNA form, the CDR3 reads TGTGCCAGCAACCTTGGGGGGTATGGCTACACCTTC. Its translation is CASNLGGYGYTF.

CDR3 in amino acids: CSARDLEDPRTDTQYF. The CDR3 DNA reads TGCAGTGCTAGAGATCTCGAGGACCCTCGCACAGATACGCAGTATTTT. The chain recombines TRBV20-1 with TRBJ2-3, with unresolved D. V was trimmed by 0 bases and J by 1 base, leaving 14 bases between them. Germline lookup yields CDR1 DFQATT and CDR2 SNEGSKA (reference sequence). This CDR3 spans 16 amino acids.

About this clonotype: Mismatch with germline at one junction end may stem from a read error. The chain has TRBV19 and TRBJ2-7; perhaps TRBD1 as D (6 bases). CDR3 length: 14 residues. Germline loops: CDR1 LNHDA, CDR2 SQIVND (reference sequence). Here the CDR3 reads CASSRTVQSCEQYF. The CDR3 DNA reads as TGTGCCAGTAGTCGGACAGTTCAGTCCTGCGAGCAGTACTTC.

The chain has TRBV7-2 and TRBJ2-4, with 7 positions matching TRBD2. J was trimmed by 9 bases and V by 0 bases; bases with no gene match: 5. The CDR3 extends over 14 amino acids. Looked up from germline, CDR1 is SGHTA and CDR2 is FQGNSA. The CDR3 DNA is TGTGCCAGCAGCTTAGCCCTAGGGGAGGGCATTCAGTACTTC. Its protein product is CASSLALGEGIQYF.

This clonotype has at least ten counts. The CDR3 DNA is TGTGCCAGCAGCCCCGGGACAGGGCTTCTCGAAAAACTGTTTTTT. Residues: CASSPGTGLLEKLFF. The V call is TRBV2, the J call TRBJ1-4; 9 bases map to TRBD1. The germline gives CDR1 SNHLY, CDR2 FYNNEI. Unmatched junction bases numbered 10, after V lost 6 bases and J lost 8 bases. This CDR3 is built from 15 residues.

This sequence joins TRBV20-1 and TRBJ2-7; TRBD2 might be the D (6 bases). Germline-derived CDR1 and CDR2 are DFQATT and SNEGSKA (reference sequence). V lost 5 bases and J lost 3, with 17 bases in between. This CDR3 has 14 amino acids. In nucleotides, the CDR3 is TGCAGTGCTCGTTCGGGGGAGAGACACTACGAGCAGTACTTC. Residues: CSARSGERHYEQYF.

Only a few counts were recorded for this clonotype. The chain links TRBV20-1 to TRBJ2-1; TRBD1 or TRBD2 may be the D gene (5 bases each). The ends were cut back, 2 bases at V and 9 bases at J, with 14 bases in the middle. Per the germline V gene, CDR1 is DFQATT and CDR2 is SNEGSKA (reference sequence). This CDR3 spans 13 amino acids. In DNA, the CDR3 is TGCAGTGCTAGACGTCGCCTTGGGGGTGAGCAGTTCTTC. Translating gives CSARRRLGGEQFF.

In this sample, this clonotype turned up many times. This chain uses TRBV2 with TRBJ2-1; 7 positions agree with TRBD2. The CDR3 length is 14 residues. The J segment lost 8 bases and the V segment lost 0 bases, leaving 4 bases of the junction unmatched. Germline loops: CDR1 SNHLY, CDR2 FYNNEI. CDR3 nucleotide sequence: TGTGCCAGCAGTGAAGCCCGACTAGCAGATGAGCAGTTCTTC. This sequence encodes CASSEARLADEQFF.

This clonotype was seen many times. This rearrangement joins TRBV27 to TRBJ1-5; no definite D call. Germline assignment: CDR1 MNHEY and CDR2 SMNVEV (reference sequence). This CDR3 spans 16 amino acids. V gave up 3 bases and J gave up 0 bases, with 12 bases separating them. Here the CDR3 DNA reads TGTGCCAGCAGTTTCAAGGGTCACTATAGCAATCAGCCCCAGCATTTT. It specifies CASSFKGHYSNQPQHF.

This clonotype was found many times. The chain couples TRBV20-1 to TRBJ2-1; 10 bases match TRBD1. This CDR3 contains 14 residues. After removal of 1 base from V and 7 bases from J, the junction contained 4 bases not matched to a gene. CDR1 is DFQATT and CDR2 is SNEGSKA in the germline V gene (reference sequence). In DNA, the CDR3 is TGCAGTGCTAGAGCCCCGGGACAGGGGAATGAGCAGTTCTTC. Its translation: CSARAPGQGNEQFF.

J is TRBJ2-5 and V is TRBV5-4; D tentatively reads TRBD1 or TRBD2 (6 bases each). V dropped 4 bases and J dropped 0 bases, with 16 bases sitting between them. Per germline, CDR1 SGHNT and CDR2 YYREEE (reference sequence). CDR3 length equals 16 residues. DNA of the CDR3: TGTGCCAGCAGCCAGGGTGGGGGGCGGGACCAAGAGACCCAGTACTTC. Translation gives CASSQGGGRDQETQYF. The full variable domain, its missing parts supplied by reference TRBV5-4 and TRBJ2-5, is ETGVTQSPTHLIKTRGQQVTLRCSSQSGHNTVSWYQQALGQGPQFIFQYYREEENGRGNFPPRFSGLQFPNYSSELNVNALELDDSALYLCASSQGGGRDQETQYFGPGTRLLVL.

This chain uses TRBV20-1 with TRBJ2-7; D not certain. Trimming left V 3 bases short and J 4 bases short, with 16 bases between. The CDR3 is 14 amino acids. The V gene's germline CDR1 is DFQATT and CDR2 SNEGSKA (reference sequence). CDR3 DNA: TGCAGTGCTAGGCAACTAAGCTTCGGGTACGAGCAGTACTTC. Protein sequence: CSARQLSFGYEQYF.

The chain recombines TRBV5-1 with TRBJ2-2, with 8 bases fitting TRBD1. Losses at the gene ends were 10 bases for V and 4 bases for J; bases not matched to a gene: 15. CDR1 and CDR2 from the germline V gene are SGHRS and YFSETQ. The CDR3 totals 16 residues. The CDR3 DNA follows: TGCGCCGGCAACGGGCAGACAGGGGCGGGCACCGGGGAGCTGTTTTTT. Translation gives CAGNGQTGAGTGELFF.

This clonotype was detected ten times or more. The rearrangement uses TRBV15 and TRBJ2-1; unclear D gene. CDR3 length equals 19 residues. The ends were cut back, 0 bases at V and 4 bases at J, with 22 bases in the middle. In germline, CDR1 is LNHNV, CDR2 YYDKDF (reference sequence). In DNA, the CDR3 is TGTGCCACCAGCAGAGATAAGTTAAGAGTCGGAGCGCAGTACAATGAGCAGTTCTTC. This codes for CATSRDKLRVGAQYNEQFF.

The sample holds a few counts of this clonotype. This chain joins TRBV19 and TRBJ2-7, with 7 bases fitting TRBD2. The CDR3 sequence is 19 residues long. Unmatched junction bases numbered 25, after V lost 9 bases and J lost 2 bases. Germline CDR1 and CDR2: LNHDA and SQIVND (reference sequence). Written as DNA, the CDR3 is TGTGCCAGCCGAGTATACGGGACTAAACGTCCAACTTTTACCTACGAGCAGTACTTC. This codes for CASRVYGTKRPTFTYEQYF.

This clonotype was seen only once. The chain employs TRBV12-3 or TRBV12-4 and TRBJ1-5; D is unresolved. The CDR3 totals 16 residues. V lost 3 bases and J lost 2, with 14 bases in between. CDR3 sequence: CASSLGRGRGNQPQHF. DNA of the CDR3: TGTGCCAGCAGTTTGGGCAGAGGAAGGGGCAATCAGCCCCAGCATTTT.

At least ten counts were recorded for this clonotype. The rearrangement links TRBV12-3 or TRBV12-4 to TRBJ1-5; TRBD1 might be the D (6 bases). V was shortened by 4 bases and J by 5 bases, with 9 bases between the two germline ends. The CDR3 runs to 13 residues. As DNA, the CDR3 is TGTGCCAGCAGTTGGGGGACATATCAGCCCCAGCATTTT. Protein sequence: CASSWGTYQPQHF.

J is TRBJ2-2 and V is TRBV7-9; 10 bases are a match to TRBD2. V was pared by 0 bases and J by 5 bases, with 3 bases of the junction left unmatched. The V gene's germline CDR1 is SEHNR and CDR2 FQNEAQ (reference sequence). The CDR3 runs to 16 residues. CDR3 coding DNA: TGTGCCAGCAGCTTAGCGGCTAGCGGGAGAACCGGGGAGCTGTTTTTT. This encodes CASSLAASGRTGELFF.

Ten or more counts support this clonotype. The rearrangement joins TRBV2 to TRBJ2-3; D possibly corresponds to TRBD1 (6 bases). Trimming stripped 4 bases from V and 0 bases from J, with 8 bases between. Germline V gene lookup returns CDR1 SNHLY and CDR2 FYNNEI. This CDR3 has 14 amino acids. This chain's CDR3 is CASSVGQSTDTQYF. Here the CDR3 DNA reads TGTGCCAGCAGTGTGGGACAAAGCACAGATACGCAGTATTTT.

This clonotype was observed a handful of times. The chain couples TRBV19 to TRBJ1-4; perhaps TRBD1 as D (5 bases). V was shortened by 7 bases and J by 3 bases, with 12 bases between the two germline ends. Germline loops: CDR1 LNHDA, CDR2 SQIVND (reference sequence). CDR3 length equals 14 residues. Here the CDR3 DNA reads TGTGCCAGTACCCCACAGGTTTCTAATGAAAAACTGTTTTTT. Its protein is CASTPQVSNEKLFF.

This clonotype was counted many times. The rearrangement uses TRBV9 and TRBJ1-5; possibly TRBD1 for D (5 bases). V lost 2 bases and J 6 bases, leaving 9 bases between the germline ends. In germline, CDR1 is SGDLS, CDR2 YYNGEE. The CDR3 consists of 13 residues. This CDR3 reads CASSVGGSQPQHF. The CDR3 region has the DNA TGTGCCAGCAGCGTGGGGGGAAGTCAGCCCCAGCATTTT. The variable domain in full, completed from reference TRBV9 and TRBJ1-5, reads DSGVTQTPKHLITATGQRVTLRCSPRSGDLSVYWYQQSLDQGLQFLIQYYNGEERAKGNILERFSAQQFPDLHSELNLSSLELGDSALYFCASSVGGSQPQHFGDGTRLSIL.

The chain combines TRBV3-1 with TRBJ2-1, with TRBD1 as a possible D gene (5 bases). Germline loops: CDR1 LGHDT, CDR2 YNNKEL (reference sequence). The germline V and J ends were trimmed by 4 bases and 9 bases, with 19 bases remaining between them. The CDR3 runs to 15 residues. The CDR3, as DNA: TGTGCCAGCAGCCTAAACGGCCAGGGATGGGGTGAGCAGTTCTTC. The encoded protein is CASSLNGQGWGEQFF.